This TCR beta chain was found in a study of T cells in Graves' hyperthyroidism and ophthalmopathy. General study results and limits: A 13 V-J signature model discriminated ophthalmopathy versus stable hyperthyroidism. Ophthalmopathy was predicted by the model a median of approximately 6 months ahead of onset.

Over 18 months, lack of ophthalmopathy progression marked Graves' hyperthyroidism as stable. On this clonotype: Antigen unknown. This may stem from a read error, because a much larger clone lies one nucleotide away.

TCR beta CDR3 sequences were amplified from RNA transcripts. HTBI primers were the set used in a first-round RT-PCR of the TCR CDR3. TCRdb fed the multiplex PCR reads into MiXCR, producing one record per CDR3 protein. The sample gives about 680,000 distinct CDR3 sequences, over 35% of which show up once; around 30% is in the top ten. Germline values: CDR1 ENHRY, CDR2 SYGVKD. The CDR3 is 14 residues long. V gene TRBV10-3 combines with J gene TRBJ1-1; no firm D call. This sequence was found in a woman in her thirties or forties with Graves' hyperthyroidism. Sequenced input: blood. Written as DNA, the CDR3 is TGTACCATCAGTGAAAATACGAGGGACACTGAAGCTTTCTTT. Its protein product is CTISENTRDTEAFF.